Ten or more counts support the clone carrying this T cell receptor (beta chain). TCRdb re-analysed the 5' RACE reads in MiXCR, keeping a single row per CDR3 protein. The table shows around 30,000 distinct CDR3 sequences, with around 4% occurring only once. This sample was included in a study of early T cells in non-severe SARS-CoV-2 infection. The sample consisted of whole blood. This receptor was obtained from an adult who was a healthcare worker with PCR-confirmed SARS-CoV-2 infection or an uninfected control (not recorded which).

Here the CDR3 DNA reads TGTGCCAGCAGCTTTTACGGGACTAGCGGAACCTACAATGAGCAGTTCTTC. Protein: CASSFYGTSGTYNEQFF. The V gene is TRBV7-6, the J gene TRBJ2-1; 11 bases are shared with TRBD2. The CDR3 length is 17 residues. In germline, CDR1 is SGHVS, CDR2 FNYEAQ. Trimming at V came to 3 bases and at J to 2 bases, leaving 6 bases not matched to a gene.